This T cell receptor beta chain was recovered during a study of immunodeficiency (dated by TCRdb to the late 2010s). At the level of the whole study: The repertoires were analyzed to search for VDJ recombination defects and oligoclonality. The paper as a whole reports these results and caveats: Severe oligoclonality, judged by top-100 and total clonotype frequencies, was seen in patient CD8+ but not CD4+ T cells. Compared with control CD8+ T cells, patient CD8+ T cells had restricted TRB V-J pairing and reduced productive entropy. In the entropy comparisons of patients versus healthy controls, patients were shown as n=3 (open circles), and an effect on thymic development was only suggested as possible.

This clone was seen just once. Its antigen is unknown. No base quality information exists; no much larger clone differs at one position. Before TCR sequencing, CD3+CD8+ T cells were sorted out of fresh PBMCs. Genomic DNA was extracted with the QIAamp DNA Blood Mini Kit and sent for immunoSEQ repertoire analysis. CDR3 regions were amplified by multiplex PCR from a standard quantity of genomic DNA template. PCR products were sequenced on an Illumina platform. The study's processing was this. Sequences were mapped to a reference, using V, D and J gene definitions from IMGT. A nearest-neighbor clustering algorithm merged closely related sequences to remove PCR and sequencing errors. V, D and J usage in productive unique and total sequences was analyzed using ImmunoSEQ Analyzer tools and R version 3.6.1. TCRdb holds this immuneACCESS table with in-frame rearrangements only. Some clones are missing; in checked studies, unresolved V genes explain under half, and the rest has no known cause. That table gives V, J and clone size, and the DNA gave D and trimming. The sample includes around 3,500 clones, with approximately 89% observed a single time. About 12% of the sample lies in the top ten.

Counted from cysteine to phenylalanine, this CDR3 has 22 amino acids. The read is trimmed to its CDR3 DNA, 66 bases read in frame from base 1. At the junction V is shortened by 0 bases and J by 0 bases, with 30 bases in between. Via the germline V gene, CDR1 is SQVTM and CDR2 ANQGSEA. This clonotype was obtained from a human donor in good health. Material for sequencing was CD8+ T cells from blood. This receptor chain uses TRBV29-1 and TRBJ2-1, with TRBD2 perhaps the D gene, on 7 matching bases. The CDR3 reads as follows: CSVEEEGGEGGVAGHSYNEQFF. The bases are TGCAGCGTTGAAGAAGAGGGGGGAGAGGGAGGAGTAGCGGGCCACTCCTACAATGAGCAGTTCTTC.